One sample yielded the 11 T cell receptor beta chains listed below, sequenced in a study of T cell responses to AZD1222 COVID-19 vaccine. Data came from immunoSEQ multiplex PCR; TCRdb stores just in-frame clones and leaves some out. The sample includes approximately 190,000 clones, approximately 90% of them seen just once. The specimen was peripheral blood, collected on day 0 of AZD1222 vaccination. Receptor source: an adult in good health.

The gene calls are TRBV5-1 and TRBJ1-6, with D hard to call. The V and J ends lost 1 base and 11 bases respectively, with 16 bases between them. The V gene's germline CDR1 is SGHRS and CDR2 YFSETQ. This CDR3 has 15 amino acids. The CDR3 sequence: CASSLNVASGPPLHF. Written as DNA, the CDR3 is TGCGCCAGCAGCTTGAATGTTGCCAGCGGGCCACCCCTCCACTTT.

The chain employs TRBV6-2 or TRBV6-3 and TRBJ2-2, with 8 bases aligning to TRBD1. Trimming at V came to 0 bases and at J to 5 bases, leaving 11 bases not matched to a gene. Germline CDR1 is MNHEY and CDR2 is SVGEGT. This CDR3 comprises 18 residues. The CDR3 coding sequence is TGTGCCAGCAGTTACTCGATAGCCAGGGGGCTAGGGACCGGGGAGCTGTTTTTT. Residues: CASSYSIARGLGTGELFF.

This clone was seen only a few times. CDR3 in DNA: TGTGCCAGCAGCGTAGGGTTCGGGTATGGCTACACCTTC. As protein: CASSVGFGYGYTF. The chain uses TRBV9 and TRBJ1-2; D uncertain. The CDR3 is made up of 13 amino acids. V was shortened by 0 bases and J by 5 bases, with 8 bases between the two germline ends. The germline gives CDR1 SGDLS, CDR2 YYNGEE.

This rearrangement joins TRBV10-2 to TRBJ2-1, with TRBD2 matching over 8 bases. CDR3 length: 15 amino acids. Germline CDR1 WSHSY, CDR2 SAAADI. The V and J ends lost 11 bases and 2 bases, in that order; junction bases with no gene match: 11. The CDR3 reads CAGLFPGGPYNEQFF. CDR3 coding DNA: TGCGCCGGCTTGTTCCCGGGGGGGCCCTACAATGAGCAGTTCTTC.

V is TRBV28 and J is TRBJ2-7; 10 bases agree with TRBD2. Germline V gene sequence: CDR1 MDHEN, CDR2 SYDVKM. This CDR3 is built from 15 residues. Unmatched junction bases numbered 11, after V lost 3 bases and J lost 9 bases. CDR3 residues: CASSFLASGSRVQYF. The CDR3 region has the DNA TGTGCCAGCAGTTTTCTTGCTAGCGGGAGTCGGGTGCAGTACTTC.

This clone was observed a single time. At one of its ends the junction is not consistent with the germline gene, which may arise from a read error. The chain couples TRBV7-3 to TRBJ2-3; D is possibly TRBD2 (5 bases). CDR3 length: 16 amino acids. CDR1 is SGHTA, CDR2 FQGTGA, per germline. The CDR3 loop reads CASSITGKPSTDTQYF. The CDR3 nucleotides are TGTGCCAGCAGCATAACCGGGAAACCTAGCACAGATACGCAGTATTTT.

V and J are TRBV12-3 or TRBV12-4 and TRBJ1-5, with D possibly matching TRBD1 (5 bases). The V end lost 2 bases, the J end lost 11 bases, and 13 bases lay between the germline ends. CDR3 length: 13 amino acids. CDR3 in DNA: TGTGCCAGCAGTTTAAGGGGCGGGGGGGCCCAGCATTTT. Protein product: CASSLRGGGAQHF.

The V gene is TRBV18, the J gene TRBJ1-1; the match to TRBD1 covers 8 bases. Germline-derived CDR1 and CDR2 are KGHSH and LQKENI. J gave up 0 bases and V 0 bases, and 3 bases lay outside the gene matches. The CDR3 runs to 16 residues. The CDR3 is CASSPPGQAVNTEAFF. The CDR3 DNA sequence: TGTGCCAGCTCACCACCGGGACAGGCGGTGAACACTGAAGCTTTCTTT. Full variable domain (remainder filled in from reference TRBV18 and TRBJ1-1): NAGVMQNPRHLVRRRGQEARLRCSPMKGHSHVYWYRQLPEEGLKFMVYLQKENIIDESGMPKERFSAEFPKEGPSILRIQQVVRGDSAAYFCASSPPGQAVNTEAFFGQGTRLTVV.

CDR3 amino acids: CATGDRHRTDTQYF. The CDR3 coding sequence is TGTGCCACGGGGGACAGGCATCGCACAGATACGCAGTATTTT. V gene TRBV27 combines with J gene TRBJ2-3, with TRBD1 matching over 8 bases. V lost 10 bases and J lost 1; bases outside the gene matches: 7. Germline CDR1 MNHEY, CDR2 SMNVEV (reference sequence). The CDR3 consists of 14 residues.

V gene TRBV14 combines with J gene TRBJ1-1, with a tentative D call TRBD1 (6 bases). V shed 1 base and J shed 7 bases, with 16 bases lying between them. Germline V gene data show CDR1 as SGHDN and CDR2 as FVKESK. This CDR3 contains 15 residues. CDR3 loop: CASSQVFRTAFEAFF. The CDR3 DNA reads TGTGCCAGCAGCCAAGTCTTCCGGACAGCGTTTGAAGCTTTCTTT.

The CDR3 bases are TGTGCCAGCAGCTCTCCCCACAGGGGACGGGGGGAGACCCAGTACTTC. This sequence encodes CASSSPHRGRGETQYF. The chain employs TRBV6-2 or TRBV6-3 and TRBJ2-5, with D tentatively TRBD1 (7 bases). The V end lost 6 bases, the J end lost 5 bases, and 22 bases lay between the germline ends. The CDR3 extends over 16 amino acids. The germline V gene encodes CDR1 MNHEY and CDR2 SVGEGT.